This T cell receptor (beta chain) was captured by sequencing in a study of control samples from healthy donors and cancer patients. Sequencing used immunoSEQ multiplex PCR; TCRdb keeps in-frame clones, though not all of them. Of roughly 150,000 clones listed, over 90% were seen once; the top ten hold roughly 2.3%. The sample consisted of blood. The receptor was derived from a man aged 50 or older in good health.

CDR3 sequence: CASSAGQPSNTGELFF. In DNA, the CDR3 is TGCGCCAGCAGCGCCGGACAGCCCTCGAACACCGGGGAGCTGTTTTTT. The chain uses TRBV5-1 and TRBJ2-2; D perhaps matches TRBD1 (6 bases). CDR3 size: 16 residues. Germline assignment: CDR1 SGHRS and CDR2 YFSETQ. Trimming removed 4 bases at V and 0 bases at J, with 13 bases between.